This T cell receptor (beta chain) is drawn from a study of regulatory T cells in long-lasting Graves disease. Study-wide context: Graves' patients (newly diagnosed) had been on antithyroid drugs under 3 months.

Building of the TCR beta libraries involved iRepertoire HTBI primers and Arm-PCR of CDR3 regions. TCRdb re-derived calls from the multiplex PCR reads in MiXCR, one entry per CDR3 protein. The repertoire holds roughly 510,000 distinct CDR3 sequences, with about 16% as singletons. Time point specified: newly diagnosed GD, antithyroid drugs for less than 3 months. The authors made the TCR library using RNA they extracted from PBMCs. V was trimmed by 7 bases and J by 6 bases, leaving 18 bases between them. The CDR3 sequence is 13 residues long. Germline CDR1 and CDR2: SQVTM and ANQGSEA. This sample also belongs to another study, concerning T cells in Graves' hyperthyroidism and ophthalmopathy.

V usage is TRBV29-1 and J usage is TRBJ1-1; maybe TRBD1 (5 bases). This sample comprised peripheral blood mononuclear cells (PBMCs), obtained at new diagnosis, from a patient treated with antithyroid drugs. The sequence was collected from a man aged 18 to 30 with Graves disease. The CDR3 loop reads CSAIRGDFSEAFF. CDR3 sequence (DNA): TGCAGCGCTATACGGGGGGATTTTTCTGAAGCTTTCTTT.